This T cell receptor (beta chain) originates from a study of CD8 T cells in Susac syndrome (dated by TCRdb to the late 2010s). Study-level background: Among the sequenced Susac syndrome patients, five or six had clinically active disease and roughly eight were in clinical remission. CD8+ T cell repertoire clonality was compared between some 13 healthy donors, some 14 Susac syndrome patients and about 15 multiple sclerosis patients. The study used repertoire sequencing to test whether antigen drove CD8+ T cell activation and differentiation in Susac syndrome. Susac syndrome patients were therapy-naive, on corticosteroids (some also receiving IVIg), or on IVIg alone at blood withdrawal. Results and caveats for the whole study, not just this receptor: Clonal expansion was observed in Susac syndrome CD8+ repertoires, with the highest expansion in CD8+ TEMRA cells and greater expansion in clinically active than in remitting patients. In the total CD8+ and CD8+ TEMRA repertoires, about 16 and five Susac-specific public clones, respectively, were identified. The number of individuals in the TCR sequencing and HLA analysis was recognized as being relatively small.

RNA was extracted with the RNeasy kit and roughly 0.45 to 1 ug was reverse transcribed using random hexamers. The immunoSEQ multiplex PCR assay, which covers 54 Vbeta and 13 Jbeta segments, was used to amplify TCR beta CDR3 regions. Bias from PCR amplification was corrected by using a synthetic template baseline for primer optimization and for computational correction. For the original study's pipeline: Reads were annotated to V, D and J genes according to IMGT and were analyzed with immunoSEQ Analyzer, with only productive sequences retained. To calculate clonality, Shannon entropy was normalized by log2 of the number of productive unique sequences and then subtracted from one. For each patient and control, public and private clones were evaluated within the 100 most prevalent clones. Clones were defined as Susac-specific if absent from the healthy and MS cohorts, from around 1,000 published viral clones and from other ImmuneACCESS disease sequences. TCRdb reworked the public reads: Q25 trimming with fastp, MiXCR clone assembly, productive beta chains retained. Every CDR3 protein is listed once, alongside the most common genes and DNA of its rows. TCRdb's processing, not the authors' own work, is the source of the V and J calls. This sample gives 95,000 to 150,000 distinct CDR3 sequences in total; 85% to 95% of them show up just once. Around 0.28% of the sample lies in the top ten.

High-throughput TCR beta sequencing profiled peripheral blood CD8+ and CD4+ T cells from healthy donors, Susac syndrome patients and multiple sclerosis patients. Recently defined diagnostic criteria for definite or probable disease were met by the Susac syndrome patients. Bulk CD8+ and CD4+ T cells were purified magnetically by negative isolation, whereas CD8+ TEMRA cells were enriched by FACS. Blood was collected in EDTA tubes and processed within 24 hours, with PBMCs isolated through density gradient centrifugation. PBMCs intended for TCR sequencing were frozen in liquid nitrogen and were later thawed in a 37 degrees C water bath. Purity of sorted or isolated CD4+, CD8+ and CD8+ TEMRA cells was at least 90%. V is pruned by 5 bases and J by 6 bases, leaving 6 bases of the junction without a gene match. The CDR3 starts with the cysteine, ends with the phenylalanine, and has 14 residues. Only the CDR3 DNA is retained, 42 bases long and in frame from the first base. CDR1 and CDR2 (SGHVS, FNYEAQ) derive from the germline V gene.

On this clonotype itself: Its antigen remains unidentified. No quality values exist for individual bases; no much larger clone is one base distant.

The specimen was CD8+ T cells from PBMCs. The receptor's source is a human donor with Susac syndrome. This chain is built from TRBV7-6 and TRBJ1-4; 7 nucleotides in the junction match TRBD1. The nucleotides are TGTGCCAGCAGCCCGGGACAGACCCATGAAAAACTGTTTTTT. Its translation is CASSPGQTHEKLFF.